This TCR beta chain was sequenced in a study of Ad26.COV2.S vaccination and SARS-CoV-2 variants. Study information: Dosing was one shot or two shots 56 days apart.

Here immunoSEQ multiplex PCR was the method, and the copy in TCRdb shows in-frame clones only, minus some. This sample has 380,000 or so clones; 83% occur once, and the top ten carry about 8%. A remark on this clone: The antigen remains unidentified.

Points from the study as a whole: Breadth, reportedly substantial, characterized the spike-specific CD8+ and CD4+ T cell responses after vaccination. Overall T cell responses may have been underestimated by the analyses of TCR breadth and depth.

Treatment given: around 19 received Ad26.COV2.S at low or high dose, single or two shots; about 5 received placebo; per-sample allocation not given. Sample collection was performed on day 63 after the first vaccine or placebo injection. V was clipped by 3 bases and J by 5 bases; unmatched bases: 4. The length of the CDR3 is 14 residues. Germline-derived CDR1 and CDR2 are SEHNR and FQNEAQ (reference sequence). Sample: peripheral blood, taken in a trial of Ad26.COV2.S vaccine versus placebo. The chain combines TRBV7-9 with TRBJ2-3; 8 nucleotides match TRBD2. This TCR was sampled from a person between 18 and 60 years old who received the Ad26.COV2.S COVID-19 vaccine or a placebo. In DNA form, the CDR3 reads TGTGCCAGCAGCTTTACCGGGAGGGTAGATACGCAGTATTTT. Protein: CASSFTGRVDTQYF.